This T cell receptor (beta chain) is from a study of OX40 agonist ivuxolimab in advanced cancers. Study-wide background: A male proportion of 82.7% was recorded, with mean age around 60 years and range roughly 23 to 90.

TCRdb's table, derived via immunoSEQ multiplex PCR, lists solely in-frame clones and lacks some. This sample yields roughly 10,000 clones, of which 77% are seen a single time; roughly a third belongs to the top ten. Germline loops: CDR1 MDHEN, CDR2 SYDVKM. Trimming left V 1 base short and J 5 bases short, with 26 bases between. This CDR3 is 19 amino acids long. Autoimmune disease history or systemic immunosuppression disqualified patients. This receptor was taken from an adult with an advanced solid tumor such as melanoma, head and neck, liver or kidney cancer. V usage is TRBV28 and J usage is TRBJ2-5; D gene unclear. The material was CD4+ or CD8+ T cells sorted from blood, obtained in a trial of the OX40 agonist ivuxolimab. The CDR3, as DNA: TGTGCCAGCAGTTTATTATCCGAGATTGGTAGCCTTAACGTGGAGACCCAGTACTTC. It is translated as CASSLLSEIGSLNVETQYF.